A single sample is the source of the 32 T cell receptor beta chains below, sequenced in a study of blood T cells in healthy people across ages. Using a J-beta primer mix together with a sample-barcoded 5' primer, a second PCR was run for 7 to 11 cycles. TCRdb re-derived calls from the 5' RACE reads in MiXCR, one entry per CDR3 protein. Of 790,000 or so distinct CDR3 sequences listed, about 45% were seen once; the top ten hold roughly 20%. Sequencing used blood. All receptors come from an elderly man in good health.

This CDR3 reads CSVRGGGTEAFF. CDR3 sequence (DNA): TGCAGCGTTCGGGGCGGGGGGACTGAAGCTTTCTTT. This chain links TRBV29-1 with TRBJ1-1; D is perhaps TRBD1 (5 bases). V lost 5 bases, J lost 5 bases, and 12 bases lay in between. CDR1 is SQVTM, CDR2 ANQGSEA, per germline. The CDR3 sequence is 12 residues long.

The V gene is TRBV12-3 or TRBV12-4, the J gene TRBJ1-1; TRBD1 matches 8 bases. This CDR3 spans 14 amino acids. Trimming removed 3 bases from V and 4 bases from J; junction bases left unmatched: 4. CDR3 amino acids: CASSLTGEFTEAFF. The DNA for the CDR3 is TGTGCCAGCAGTTTGACAGGGGAGTTCACTGAAGCTTTCTTT.

This clonotype was detected many times. The chain uses TRBV7-2 and TRBJ2-7; 7 positions agree with TRBD1. This CDR3 comprises 14 residues. The germline V gene encodes CDR1 SGHTA and CDR2 FQGNSA. Losses at the gene ends were 5 bases for V and 2 bases for J; bases not matched to a gene: 6. Here the CDR3 DNA reads TGTGCCAGCAGCCAACGACAGGGTACCTACGAGCAGTACTTC. Residues: CASSQRQGTYEQYF.

This clonotype was recorded many times. This chain links TRBV5-1 with TRBJ1-4; no clear D gene. The germline CDR1 and CDR2 sequences are SGHRS and YFSETQ. The CDR3 is made up of 14 amino acids. V lost 6 bases, J lost 0 bases, and 9 bases lay in between. For the CDR3, the DNA is TGCGCCAGCAAGGAGGATACAACTAATGAAAAACTGTTTTTT. Its protein is CASKEDTTNEKLFF.

The chain joins TRBV7-2 to TRBJ2-2; no definite D call. This CDR3 has 16 residues. The ends were cut back, 2 bases at V and 2 bases at J, with 12 bases in the middle. Germline-derived CDR1 and CDR2 are SGHTA and FQGNSA. The CDR3 reads CASSLNRKQNTGELFF. CDR3 DNA: TGTGCCAGCAGCTTAAATAGGAAGCAAAACACCGGGGAGCTGTTTTTT. Based on the CDR3 plus reference TRBV7-2 and TRBJ2-2, the full variable domain is GAGVSQSPSNKVTEKGKDVELRCDPISGHTALYWYRQSLGQGLEFLIYFQGNSAPDKSGLPSDRFSAERTGGSVSTLTIQRTQQEDSAVYLCASSLNRKQNTGELFFGEGSRLTVL.

This clonotype was counted only a few times. This chain uses TRBV18 with TRBJ2-1; TRBD2 agrees at 7 bases. Germline CDR1 KGHSH, CDR2 LQKENI. The CDR3 extends over 16 amino acids. The V gene end was trimmed by 2 bases and the J gene end by 3 bases; junction bases not matched to a gene: 7. This chain's CDR3 is CASSPFSGSNYNEQFF. As DNA, the CDR3 is TGTGCCAGCTCACCATTTAGCGGGTCGAACTACAATGAGCAGTTCTTC.

The V and J genes are TRBV6-6 and TRBJ2-6; tentatively, D is TRBD1 (6 bases). The V and J ends lost 0 bases and 2 bases respectively, with 11 bases between them. The CDR3 runs to 17 residues. The germline gives CDR1 MNHNY, CDR2 SVGAGI (reference sequence). The DNA of the CDR3 is TGTGCCAGCAGTTACTCGACGGCAGGGGCTGGGGCCAACGTCCTGACTTTC. Translation gives CASSYSTAGAGANVLTF.

The sample holds a few counts of this clonotype. The genes are TRBV7-2 and TRBJ1-2; 7 bases are shared with TRBD1. Germline V gene data show CDR1 as SGHTA and CDR2 as FQGNSA. CDR3 length equals 13 residues. The V and J ends lost 5 bases and 8 bases, in that order; junction bases with no gene match: 8. CDR3 loop: CASSINSGGGYTF. CDR3 coding DNA: TGTGCCAGCAGCATCAACTCAGGGGGGGGCTACACCTTC.

A note on this clonotype: This may arise from a read error, as a much more abundant clone is one base away. This chain links TRBV20-1 with TRBJ2-7, with a weak D call TRBD1 (7 bases). Germline CDR1 DFQATT, CDR2 SNEGSKA (reference sequence). The CDR3 runs 14 residues. Trimming removed 6 bases from V and 10 bases from J, with 25 bases in between. Here the CDR3 reads CSAPSGQFAGSQYF. The CDR3 DNA is TGCAGTGCCCCCTCGGGACAGTTTGCGGGGTCCCAGTACTTC.

Only a few counts were recorded for this clonotype. This chain connects TRBV10-3 to TRBJ2-1; D perhaps matches TRBD2 (5 bases). V was pared by 2 bases and J by 6 bases, with 11 bases between. Germline V gene lookup returns CDR1 ENHRY and CDR2 SYGVKD. The CDR3 sequence is 14 residues long. CDR3 region: CAISEDLASNEQFF. The CDR3 nucleotides read TGTGCCATCAGTGAGGACTTAGCGTCCAATGAGCAGTTCTTC.

The V gene is TRBV15, the J gene TRBJ2-1; 10 nucleotides line up with TRBD2. The junction had 11 bases not matched to a gene; V was cut back by 5 bases and J by 10 bases. Germline lookup yields CDR1 LNHNV and CDR2 YYDKDF (reference sequence). There are 15 residues in the CDR3. The CDR3 nucleotides read TGTGCCACCAGCCGGGGGACTAGCGATGTTGGGGAGCAGTTCTTC. It yields the protein CATSRGTSDVGEQFF.

The V call is TRBV5-1, the J call TRBJ2-3; unclear D gene. Per germline, CDR1 SGHRS and CDR2 YFSETQ. The CDR3 runs 15 residues. Trimming cost V 0 bases and J 1 base, with 9 bases left between them. CDR3 DNA sequence: TGCGCCAGCAGCTTGGAGGCAGGACGCACAGATACGCAGTATTTT. It codes for CASSLEAGRTDTQYF.

This clonotype was detected only a few times. The J gene is TRBJ2-7, the V gene TRBV27; the match to TRBD2 covers 8 bases. J was trimmed by 2 bases and V by 3 bases; bases with no gene match: 6. The CDR3 runs to 15 residues. In germline, CDR1 is MNHEY, CDR2 SMNVEV (reference sequence). The CDR3 nucleotides read TGTGCCAGCAGTTTGGGAACTAGCGGAGCCTACGAGCAGTACTTC. Its translation: CASSLGTSGAYEQYF.

About this clonotype: Relative to the germline gene, one junction end is altered; a read error may explain this. The chain has TRBV28 and TRBJ1-6; no reliable D call. The germline CDR1 and CDR2 sequences are MDHEN and SYDVKM. The CDR3 runs 18 residues. The CDR3 reads CASSLGGYRGIYNSPIHF. Written as DNA, the CDR3 is TGTGCCAGCAGTTTAGGAGGTTACAGAGGTATATATAATTCACCCATCCACTTT.

Notes on this clonotype: A junction boundary mismatches the germline segment, possibly from a read error. The chain uses TRBV12-3 or TRBV12-4 and TRBJ2-3; no clear D gene. CDR3 size: 13 residues. CDR3 sequence: CASRRAGTDMQYF. Written as DNA, the CDR3 is TGTGCCAGCAGGCGAGCCGGCACAGATATGCAGTATTTT.

The chain employs TRBV20-1 and TRBJ2-5, with D maybe TRBD1 (5 bases). The CDR3 totals 16 residues. The V end was cut by 0 bases, the J end by 0 bases, with 14 bases between. Germline V gives CDR1 DFQATT, CDR2 SNEGSKA (reference sequence). The CDR3 DNA sequence: TGCAGTGCTAGAGATGGGGCAAGAGTGTACCAAGAGACCCAGTACTTC. This sequence encodes CSARDGARVYQETQYF.

This clonotype was seen ten or more times. The chain couples TRBV5-1 to TRBJ2-7; 9 bases align to TRBD2. The junction had 8 bases not matched to a gene; V was cut back by 3 bases and J by 4 bases. CDR3 length: 15 amino acids. CDR1 is SGHRS, CDR2 YFSETQ, per germline. CDR3 sequence: CASSSSGLAQYEQYF. The CDR3 DNA sequence: TGCGCCAGCAGCTCCTCGGGACTAGCCCAATACGAGCAGTACTTC. Drawing the rest from reference TRBV5-1 and TRBJ2-7, the complete variable domain is KAGVTQTPRYLIKTRGQQVTLSCSPISGHRSVSWYQQTPGQGLQFLFEYFSETQRNKGNFPGRFSGRQFSNSRSEMNVSTLELGDSALYLCASSSSGLAQYEQYFGPGTRLTVT.

This clonotype has more than one count but fewer than ten. The chain combines TRBV29-1 with TRBJ2-7; D perhaps matches TRBD1 (5 bases). Trimming cost V 4 bases and J 1 base, with 8 bases left between them. CDR1 SQVTM and CDR2 ANQGSEA come from the germline V gene. CDR3 length equals 12 residues. The CDR3 region is CSVGQSSYEQYF. CDR3 nucleotides: TGCAGCGTTGGACAGAGTTCCTACGAGCAGTACTTC.

The chain uses TRBV20-1 and TRBJ2-1, with D possibly matching TRBD2 (5 bases). This CDR3 has 15 amino acids. Germline CDR1 and CDR2: DFQATT and SNEGSKA (reference sequence). V was clipped by 3 bases and J by 8 bases, with 20 bases between them. Here the CDR3 DNA reads TGCAGTGCTAGCGCGACCCTTTTAGGTAGCGATGAGCAGTTCTTC. Translation: CSASATLLGSDEQFF.

V gene TRBV12-5 combines with J gene TRBJ1-4; maybe TRBD1 (6 bases). This CDR3 is 15 amino acids long. CDR1 and CDR2 (germline): LGHNT, FRNRAP. Trimming stripped 4 bases from V and 3 bases from J, with 12 bases between. CDR3 nucleotide sequence: TGTGCTAGTGGTTCCAAGGGGGTGGCTAATGAAAAACTGTTTTTT. Translation: CASGSKGVANEKLFF.

This clonotype was seen just once. CDR3 in DNA: TGCGCCAGCAGTGCTAGCGGGGGGATCAATGAGCAGTTCTTC. Amino acid sequence: CASSASGGINEQFF. V is TRBV10-1 and J is TRBJ2-1; 11 bases align to TRBD2. This CDR3 is 14 amino acids long. CDR1 and CDR2 (germline): WNHNN, SYGVQD (reference sequence). J was trimmed by 6 bases and V by 4 bases; bases with no gene match: 2.

V and J are TRBV7-9 and TRBJ1-2; D perhaps matches TRBD1 (5 bases). V dropped 3 bases and J dropped 0 bases, with 14 bases sitting between them. The CDR3 is made up of 16 amino acids. Germline values: CDR1 SEHNR, CDR2 FQNEAQ (reference sequence). The CDR3 DNA reads TGTGCCAGCAGCTTTGCGATGGGGGGTTCTAACTATGGCTACACCTTC. Translated, it gives CASSFAMGGSNYGYTF.

The sample holds a few counts of this clonotype. The rearrangement uses TRBV9 and TRBJ2-3, with TRBD2 matching 7 bases. Germline CDR1 is SGDLS and CDR2 is YYNGEE. This CDR3 region has 17 residues. The ends lost 0 bases at V and 0 bases at J; junction bases unmatched: 7. The CDR3 DNA sequence: TGTGCCAGCAGCGTAGCTCGGCTAGCGGTTAGCACAGATACGCAGTATTTT. It encodes CASSVARLAVSTDTQYF.

With regard to this clonotype: Given a much more abundant clone one base away, this may be a read error. In nucleotides, the CDR3 is TGCGCCAGCAGCTTGGGGCTAGCGGGAGGGCCCCCGAATGAGCAGTACTTC. This translates into CASSLGLAGGPPNEQYF. The chain joins TRBV5-1 to TRBJ2-5, with TRBD2 matching 12 bases. The CDR3 covers 17 residues. Germline CDR1 is SGHRS and CDR2 is YFSETQ. Trimming cost V 0 bases and J 11 bases; bases outside gene matches: 14.

The V call is TRBV20-1, the J call TRBJ2-3; 8 positions match TRBD2. The ends lost 0 bases at V and 2 bases at J; junction bases unmatched: 7. The CDR3 runs 16 residues. CDR1 is DFQATT, CDR2 SNEGSKA, per germline (reference sequence). DNA of the CDR3: TGCAGTGCTAGAGATCGCGGGGGGACCTCCACAGATACGCAGTATTTT. This sequence encodes CSARDRGGTSTDTQYF.

A word on this clonotype: A much larger clone lies a single base off, so this may be a read error. Here the CDR3 reads CSAQGGQETQYF. As DNA, the CDR3 is TGCAGTGCTCAAGGGGGCCAGGAGACCCAGTACTTC. The V call is TRBV20-1, the J call TRBJ2-7; 7 bases align to TRBD1. The J call may not be correct, given that the DNA end is closer to TRBJ2-5. CDR1 is DFQATT and CDR2 is SNEGSKA in the germline V gene (reference sequence). The CDR3 sequence is 12 residues long.

The sample holds a few counts of this clonotype. CDR3 nucleotide sequence: TGTGCCAGCAGCTTGCTAGTCAACACAGATACGCAGTATTTT. This translates into CASSLLVNTDTQYF. This chain connects TRBV5-4 to TRBJ2-3; D call uncertain. Germline CDR1 and CDR2: SGHNT and YYREEE (reference sequence). CDR3 length: 14 amino acids. V lost 1 base and J 2 bases, leaving 8 bases between the germline ends.

This clonotype was seen more than once but under ten times. V usage is TRBV10-3 and J usage is TRBJ2-7; the match to TRBD2 covers 10 bases. The CDR3 runs to 16 residues. CDR1 and CDR2 from the germline V gene are ENHRY and SYGVKD. Trimming at V came to 5 bases and at J to 5 bases, leaving 12 bases not matched to a gene. In DNA form, the CDR3 reads TGTGCCATCAGTAAAGACCAGCGGGAGGGAAGGAACGAGCAGTACTTC. Translating it yields CAISKDQREGRNEQYF.

The J gene is TRBJ2-1, the V gene TRBV29-1, with 13 bases lining up with TRBD2. CDR1 SQVTM and CDR2 ANQGSEA come from the germline V gene. V gave up 5 bases and J gave up 9 bases; unmatched junction bases: 7. CDR3 length: 14 amino acids. CDR3 in DNA: TGCAGCGTTCCAAAGGGACTAGCGGGACTTGAGCAGTTCTTC. This sequence encodes CSVPKGLAGLEQFF.

This clonotype was seen a few times. The rearrangement uses TRBV5-1 and TRBJ1-1; D might be TRBD1 (5 bases). Trimming shortened V by 4 bases and J by 5 bases, and 15 bases separated the two germline ends. The CDR3 covers 14 residues. Germline-derived CDR1 and CDR2 are SGHRS and YFSETQ. CDR3 amino acids: CASSLGPAGTEAFF. CDR3 nucleotide sequence: TGCGCCAGCAGCCTGGGACCGGCGGGGACTGAAGCTTTCTTT. Together with reference TRBV5-1 and TRBJ1-1, the CDR3 gives the full variable domain: KAGVTQTPRYLIKTRGQQVTLSCSPISGHRSVSWYQQTPGQGLQFLFEYFSETQRNKGNFPGRFSGRQFSNSRSEMNVSTLELGDSALYLCASSLGPAGTEAFFGQGTRLTVV.

This clonotype was counted only a few times. The rearrangement joins TRBV7-2 to TRBJ2-1; 8 bases map to TRBD1. CDR3 size: 15 residues. V lost 3 bases, J lost 5 bases, and 6 bases stayed unmatched. In germline, CDR1 is SGHTA, CDR2 FQGNSA. The CDR3 spells CASSFRQGRNNEQFF. The CDR3 DNA sequence: TGTGCCAGCAGCTTTAGACAGGGGAGGAACAATGAGCAGTTCTTC.

This CDR3 is CASSPYYGQGSRTGELFF. In DNA form, the CDR3 reads TGTGCCAGCAGCCCCTACTACGGACAGGGTTCTAGGACCGGGGAGCTGTTTTTT. The chain couples TRBV28 to TRBJ2-2; 8 bases map to TRBD1. This CDR3 is 18 amino acids long. The germline V gene has CDR1 MDHEN and CDR2 SYDVKM. V gave up 6 bases and J gave up 5 bases; unmatched junction bases: 17.